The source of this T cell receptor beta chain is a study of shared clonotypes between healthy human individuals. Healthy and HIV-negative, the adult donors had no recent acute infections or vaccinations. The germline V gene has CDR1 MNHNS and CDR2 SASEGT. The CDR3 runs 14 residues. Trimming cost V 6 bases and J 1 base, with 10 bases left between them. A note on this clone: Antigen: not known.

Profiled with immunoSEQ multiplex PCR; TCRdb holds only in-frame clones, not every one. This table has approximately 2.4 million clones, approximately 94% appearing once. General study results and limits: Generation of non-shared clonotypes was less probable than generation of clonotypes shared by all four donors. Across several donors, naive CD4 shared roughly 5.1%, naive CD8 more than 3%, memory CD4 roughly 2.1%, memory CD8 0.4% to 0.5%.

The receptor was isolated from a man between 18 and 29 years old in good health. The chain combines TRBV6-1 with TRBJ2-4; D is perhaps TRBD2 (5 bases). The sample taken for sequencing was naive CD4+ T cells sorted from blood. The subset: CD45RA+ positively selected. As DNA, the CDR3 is TGTGCCAGCAGCCTTACTAGGGCCAAAAACATTCAGTACTTC. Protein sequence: CASSLTRAKNIQYF.